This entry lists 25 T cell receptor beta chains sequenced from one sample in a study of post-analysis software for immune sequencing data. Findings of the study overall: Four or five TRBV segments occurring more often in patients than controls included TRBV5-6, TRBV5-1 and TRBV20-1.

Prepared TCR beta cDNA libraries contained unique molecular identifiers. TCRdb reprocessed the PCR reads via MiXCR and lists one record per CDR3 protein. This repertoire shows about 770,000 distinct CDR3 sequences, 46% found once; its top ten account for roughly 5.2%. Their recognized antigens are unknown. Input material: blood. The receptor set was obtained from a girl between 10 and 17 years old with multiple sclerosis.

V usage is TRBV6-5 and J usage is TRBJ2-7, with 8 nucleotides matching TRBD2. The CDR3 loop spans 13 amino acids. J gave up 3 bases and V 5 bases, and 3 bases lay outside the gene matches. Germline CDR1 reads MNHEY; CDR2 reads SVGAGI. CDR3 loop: CASSASGSYEQYF. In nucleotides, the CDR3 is TGTGCCAGCAGTGCGAGCGGGAGCTACGAGCAGTACTTC.

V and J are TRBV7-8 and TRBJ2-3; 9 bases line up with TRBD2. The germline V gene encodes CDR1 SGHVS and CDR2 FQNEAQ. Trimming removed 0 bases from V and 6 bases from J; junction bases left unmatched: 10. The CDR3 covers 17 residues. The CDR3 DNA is TGTGCCAGCAGCTTAGCGGGGGGTAGCGGGAGATCTGATACGCAGTATTTT. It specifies CASSLAGGSGRSDTQYF.

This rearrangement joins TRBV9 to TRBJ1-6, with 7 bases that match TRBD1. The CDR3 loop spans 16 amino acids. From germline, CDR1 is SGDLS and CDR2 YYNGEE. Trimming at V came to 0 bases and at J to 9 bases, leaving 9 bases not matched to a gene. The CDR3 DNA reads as TGTGCCAGCAGCGTAGGACCGGCAGGGGGAGGTTCACCCCTCCACTTT. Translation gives CASSVGPAGGGSPLHF. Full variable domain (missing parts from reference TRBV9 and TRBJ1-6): DSGVTQTPKHLITATGQRVTLRCSPRSGDLSVYWYQQSLDQGLQFLIQYYNGEERAKGNILERFSAQQFPDLHSELNLSSLELGDSALYFCASSVGPAGGGSPLHFGNGTRLTVT.

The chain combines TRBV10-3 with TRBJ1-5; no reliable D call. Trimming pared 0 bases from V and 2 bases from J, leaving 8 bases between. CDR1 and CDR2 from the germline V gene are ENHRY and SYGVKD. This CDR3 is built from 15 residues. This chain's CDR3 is CAISESSGGNQPQHF. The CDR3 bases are TGTGCCATCAGTGAGTCCTCTGGGGGCAATCAGCCCCAGCATTTT.

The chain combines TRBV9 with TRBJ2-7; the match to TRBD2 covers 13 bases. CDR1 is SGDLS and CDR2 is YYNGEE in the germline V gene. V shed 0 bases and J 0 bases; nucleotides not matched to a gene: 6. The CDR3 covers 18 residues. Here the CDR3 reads CASSVGLGLAGNSYEQYF. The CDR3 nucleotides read TGTGCCAGCAGCGTAGGCCTGGGACTAGCGGGGAACTCCTACGAGCAGTACTTC.

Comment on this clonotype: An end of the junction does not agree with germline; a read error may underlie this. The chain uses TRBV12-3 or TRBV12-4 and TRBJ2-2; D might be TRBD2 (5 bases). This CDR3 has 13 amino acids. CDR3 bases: TGTGCCAGCAACCTGATGAACACCGGGGAGTTGTTTTTT. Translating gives CASNLMNTGELFF.

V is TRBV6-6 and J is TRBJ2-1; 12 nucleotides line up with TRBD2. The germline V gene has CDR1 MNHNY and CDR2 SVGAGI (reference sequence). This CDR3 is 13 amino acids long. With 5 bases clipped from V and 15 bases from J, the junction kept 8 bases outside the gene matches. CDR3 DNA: TGTGCCAGCAGTCACCGCGGACTAGCGGGACGGTTCTTC. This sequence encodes CASSHRGLAGRFF.

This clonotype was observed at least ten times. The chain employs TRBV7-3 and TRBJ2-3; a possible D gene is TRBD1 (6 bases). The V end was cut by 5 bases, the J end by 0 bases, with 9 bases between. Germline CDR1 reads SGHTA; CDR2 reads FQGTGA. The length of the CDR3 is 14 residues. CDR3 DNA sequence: TGTGCCAGCAGCCGCGACAGGAGCACAGATACGCAGTATTTT. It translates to CASSRDRSTDTQYF.

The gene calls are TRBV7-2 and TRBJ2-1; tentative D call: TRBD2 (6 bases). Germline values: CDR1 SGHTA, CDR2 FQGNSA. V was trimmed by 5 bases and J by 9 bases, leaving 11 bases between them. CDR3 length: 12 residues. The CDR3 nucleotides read TGTGCCAGCAGCCGGGCCGGGGGTGAGCAGTTCTTC. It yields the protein CASSRAGGEQFF.

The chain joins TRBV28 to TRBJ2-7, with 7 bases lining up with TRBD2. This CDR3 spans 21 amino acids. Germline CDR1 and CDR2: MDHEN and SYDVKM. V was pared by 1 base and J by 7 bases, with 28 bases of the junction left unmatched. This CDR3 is CASSLYPTLAGPGRGEWEQYF. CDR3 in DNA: TGTGCCAGCAGTTTATACCCCACGTTGGCGGGACCTGGTCGGGGGGAATGGGAGCAGTACTTC. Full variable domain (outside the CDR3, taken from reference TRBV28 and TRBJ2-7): DVKVTQSSRYLVKRTGEKVFLECVQDMDHENMFWYRQDPGLGLRLIYFSYDVKMKEKGDIPEGYSVSREKKERFSLILESASTNQTSMYLCASSLYPTLAGPGRGEWEQYFGPGTRLTVT.

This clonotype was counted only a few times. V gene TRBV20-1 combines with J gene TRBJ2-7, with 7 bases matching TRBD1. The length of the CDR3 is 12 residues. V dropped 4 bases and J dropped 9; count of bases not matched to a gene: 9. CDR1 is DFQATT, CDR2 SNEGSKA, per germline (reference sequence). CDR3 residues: CSANSGQKTQYF. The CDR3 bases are TGCAGTGCTAATTCGGGACAGAAGACGCAGTACTTC.

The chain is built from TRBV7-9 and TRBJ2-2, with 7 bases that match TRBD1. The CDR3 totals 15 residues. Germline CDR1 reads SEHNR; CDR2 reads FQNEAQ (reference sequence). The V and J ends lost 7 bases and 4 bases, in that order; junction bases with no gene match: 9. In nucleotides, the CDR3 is TGTGCCAGCACGGGTCACAGGGGAGCCACCGGGGAGCTGTTTTTT. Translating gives CASTGHRGATGELFF.

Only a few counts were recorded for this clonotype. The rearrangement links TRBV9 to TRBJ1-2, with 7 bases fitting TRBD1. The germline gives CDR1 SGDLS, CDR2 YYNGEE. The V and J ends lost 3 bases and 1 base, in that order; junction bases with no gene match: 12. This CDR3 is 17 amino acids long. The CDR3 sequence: CASSATGTRNVNYGYTF. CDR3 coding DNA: TGTGCCAGCAGCGCGACAGGGACCCGTAACGTTAACTATGGCTACACCTTC.

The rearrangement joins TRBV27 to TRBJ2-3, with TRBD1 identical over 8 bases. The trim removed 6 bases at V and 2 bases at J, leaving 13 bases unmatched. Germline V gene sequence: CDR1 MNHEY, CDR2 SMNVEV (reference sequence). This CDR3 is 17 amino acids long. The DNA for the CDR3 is TGTGCCAGCAGCTCACAGGGGGACAGCCGCAACACAGATACGCAGTATTTT. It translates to CASSSQGDSRNTDTQYF.

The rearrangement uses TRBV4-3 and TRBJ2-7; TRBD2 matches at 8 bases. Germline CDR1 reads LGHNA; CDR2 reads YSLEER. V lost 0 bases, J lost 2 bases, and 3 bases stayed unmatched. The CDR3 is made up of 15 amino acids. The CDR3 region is CASSQDSGSTYEQYF. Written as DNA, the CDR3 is TGCGCCAGCAGCCAAGACAGCGGGAGCACCTACGAGCAGTACTTC.

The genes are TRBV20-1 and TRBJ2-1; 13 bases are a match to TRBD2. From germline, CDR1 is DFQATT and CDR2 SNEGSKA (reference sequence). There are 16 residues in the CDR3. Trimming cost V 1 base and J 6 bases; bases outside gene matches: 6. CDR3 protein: CSARVRTSGSGNEQFF. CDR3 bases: TGCAGTGCTAGAGTCCGGACTAGCGGGAGTGGCAATGAGCAGTTCTTC.

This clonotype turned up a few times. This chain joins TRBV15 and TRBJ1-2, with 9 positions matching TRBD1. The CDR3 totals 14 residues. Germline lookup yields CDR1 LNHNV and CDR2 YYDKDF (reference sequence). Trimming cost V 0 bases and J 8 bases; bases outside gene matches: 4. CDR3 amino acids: CATSREGTGYGYTF. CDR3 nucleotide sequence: TGTGCCACCAGCAGAGAGGGGACAGGGTACGGCTACACCTTC.

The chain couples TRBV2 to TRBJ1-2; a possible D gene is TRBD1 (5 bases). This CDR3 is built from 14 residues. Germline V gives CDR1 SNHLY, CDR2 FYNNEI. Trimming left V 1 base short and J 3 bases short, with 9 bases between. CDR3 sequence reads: CASSEVRGDYGYTF. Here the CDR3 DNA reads TGTGCCAGCAGTGAAGTGAGGGGCGACTATGGCTACACCTTC.

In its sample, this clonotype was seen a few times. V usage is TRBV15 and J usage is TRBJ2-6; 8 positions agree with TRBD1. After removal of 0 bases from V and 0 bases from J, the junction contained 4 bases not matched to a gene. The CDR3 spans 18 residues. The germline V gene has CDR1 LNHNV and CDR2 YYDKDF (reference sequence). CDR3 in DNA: TGTGCCACCAGCAGAGACAGGGGGCTTAGCTCTGGGGCCAACGTCCTGACTTTC. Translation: CATSRDRGLSSGANVLTF.

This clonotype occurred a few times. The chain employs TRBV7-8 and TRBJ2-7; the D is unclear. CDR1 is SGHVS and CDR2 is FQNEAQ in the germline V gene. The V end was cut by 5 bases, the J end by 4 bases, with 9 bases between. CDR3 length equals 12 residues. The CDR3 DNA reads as TGTGCCAGCAGCCTCAAGGTGTACGAGCAGTACTTC. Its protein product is CASSLKVYEQYF.

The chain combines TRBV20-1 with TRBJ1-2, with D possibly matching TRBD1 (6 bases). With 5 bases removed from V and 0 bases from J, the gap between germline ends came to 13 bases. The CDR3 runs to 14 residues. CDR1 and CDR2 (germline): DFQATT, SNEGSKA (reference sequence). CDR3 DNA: TGCAGTGCTTCGCCACAGGGATCTAACTATGGCTACACCTTC. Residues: CSASPQGSNYGYTF.

CDR3 loop: CASRPMGLAGETQYF. As DNA, the CDR3 is TGTGCCAGCAGACCTATGGGACTAGCGGGTGAGACCCAGTACTTC. The chain carries TRBV12-3 or TRBV12-4 and TRBJ2-5; 12 nucleotides agree with TRBD2. With 6 bases clipped from V and 5 bases from J, the junction kept 7 bases outside the gene matches. There are 15 residues in the CDR3.

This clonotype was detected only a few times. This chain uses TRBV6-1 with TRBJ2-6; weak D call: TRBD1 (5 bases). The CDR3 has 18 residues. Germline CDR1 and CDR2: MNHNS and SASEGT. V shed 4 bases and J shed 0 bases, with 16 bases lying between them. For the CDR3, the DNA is TGTGCCAGCAGTGTGGGCCTGGACATCTCCTCTGGGGCCAACGTCCTGACTTTC. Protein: CASSVGLDISSGANVLTF.

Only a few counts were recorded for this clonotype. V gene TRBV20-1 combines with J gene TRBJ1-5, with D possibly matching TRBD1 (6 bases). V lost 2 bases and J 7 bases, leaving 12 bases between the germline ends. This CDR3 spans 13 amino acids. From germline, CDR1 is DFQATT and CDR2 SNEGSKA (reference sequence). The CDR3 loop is CSARPTGKQPQHF. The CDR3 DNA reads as TGCAGTGCTAGACCCACAGGGAAACAGCCCCAGCATTTT.

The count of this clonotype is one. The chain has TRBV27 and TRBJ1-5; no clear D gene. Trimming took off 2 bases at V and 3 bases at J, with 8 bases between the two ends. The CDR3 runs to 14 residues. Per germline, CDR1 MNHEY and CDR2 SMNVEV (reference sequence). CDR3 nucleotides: TGTGCCAGCAGTTTAACGGTATTCAATCAGCCCCAGCATTTT. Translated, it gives CASSLTVFNQPQHF.